This T cell receptor (beta chain) emerged from a study of T cell responses to AZD1222 COVID-19 vaccine. Study-wide results and caveats: Spike-spanning, vaccine-associated CD4 TCRs were dominant at 160-218 and 743-854. Samples come after the peak T cell response, not at day 14. Only 6 or 7 AZD1222 recipients tested seropositive at baseline.

Produced via immunoSEQ multiplex PCR; TCRdb's table is partial and in-frame only. The sample shows under 150,000 clones, about 90% of them seen only once. As to this clone: Its antigen remains unidentified.

Germline V gives CDR1 MNHEY, CDR2 SVGAGI. With 1 base clipped from V and 1 base from J, the junction kept 4 bases outside the gene matches. The CDR3 extends over 15 amino acids. The sequence was obtained from an adult who received the AZD1222 COVID-19 vaccine. This specimen consisted of peripheral blood, obtained 28 days after the second AZD1222 dose. The V and J genes are TRBV6-5 and TRBJ2-7; TRBD2 matches at 7 bases. CDR3 residues: CASSYYRGSSYEQYF. The CDR3 nucleotides read TGTGCCAGCAGTTACTATCGCGGGAGTTCCTACGAGCAGTACTTC.